This record concerns one T cell receptor beta chain sequence. Its antigen has not been determined. Base-call qualities are not available, and no considerably larger clone is one nucleotide away. The method was 5' RACE. Sequencing instrument: Illumina HiSeq 2500. A second 7 to 11 cycle PCR used a sample-barcoded 5' primer and a J-beta primer mix. Each TCR beta cDNA molecule received a unique molecular identifier from a template-switch 5' adaptor carrying 12 random nucleotides. Each sample yielded at least 2.5 million CDR3-containing paired-end reads. The Mint cDNA synthesis kit, primed by a TRBC-specific oligonucleotide, was used to synthesize first-strand cDNA from all RNA. Following uracil-DNA glycosylase treatment, a first 18-cycle PCR with universal primers M1SS and BC2_uni_R was performed on all cDNA. In the original analysis: Normalization of each sample was performed by random selection of 1 million high-quality reads, each carrying a distinct molecular identifier. Instead of being binned into consensus sequences, reads that shared molecular identifiers were thrown out. MiTCR, with a Q25 quality threshold and the strictest error-elimination algorithm, was used for CDR3 identification, clonotype clustering and error correction. Lower-bound total TCR beta diversity was estimated with a nonparametric unseen species model using Euler transformation. The raw public reads went through TCRdb reprocessing: fastp at Q25, MiXCR clone calling, in-frame beta chains kept. Every entry covers one CDR3 protein and lists the most common genes and DNA from its rows. The V and J calls here are based on TCRdb, not the publication. The sample table contains 710,000 or so distinct CDR3 sequences; only one count was recorded for 32% of them. The leading ten clones occupy 15% of the sample.

The data are from a study of blood T cells in healthy people across ages (dated by TCRdb to between 2015 and 2017). Study-wide context: In model experiments, template switching captured roughly one uniquely barcoded TCR beta cDNA molecule for every two T cells. Age-related changes in TCR beta repertoire diversity were measured in the study by deep sequencing normalized with unique cDNA molecular identifiers. The donors were split into four age groups: young (average around 15 years), middle-aged (39), aged (62) and long-lived (about 74). To avoid experimental bias, donors of different ages were spread randomly across the sequencing lanes. For two donors (one aged 18 to 30 and one aged 80 or older), the study analyzed two additional independent replicas of 1 million unique cDNA reads from the same blood draw. What the work shows at the level of the full study, not this receptor alone: Compared with the aged group, the long-lived group had more naive CD4+ T cells, fewer expanded clones and increased TCR diversity, suggesting age selection. Observed TCR beta diversity per million T cells fell roughly linearly with age, and a significant reduction was already apparent by age around 40. Observed TCR beta diversity correlated strongly with the percentage of naive T cells measured by flow cytometry. Estimates of total diversity from one million sequenced T cells were regarded as lower bounds and underestimates. Because donor CMV infection status was unknown, age-related changes in expanded clonotypes were potentially confounded. Bulk unsorted PBMC profiling prevented conclusive comparison of naive and antigen-experienced compartments.

The donors were under 40 Caucasian individuals from Russia, aged roughly 6 to 100 years, who were systemically healthy. Ten milliliters of peripheral blood were collected from each donor into EDTA-treated Vacutainer tubes. Ficoll-Paque density-gradient centrifugation was used to isolate PBMCs, with at least 7 million per sample. Total RNA, at least 6 micrograms per sample, was extracted from PBMCs with Trizol reagent. The percentages of naive CD45RAhigh/CD27high T cells were determined by flow cytometry on a PBMC aliquot from every donor. The CDR3 has 15 amino acids, counting the end cysteine and phenylalanine. The only DNA kept is the CDR3, 45 bases in frame from the first base. V is cut back by 3 bases and J by 3 bases, with 8 bases in the junction unmatched. Sequences SGDLS (CDR1) and YYNGEE (CDR2) are obtained from the germline V gene.

Sequenced material: blood. This TCR derives from a woman at least 80 years old in good health. Donor details come from another sample of the same person, matched by shared clones. The rearrangement combines TRBV9 with TRBJ1-1; 7 bases in between match TRBD1. For the CDR3, the sequence is CASSARTGAYTEAFF. The DNA sequence reads TGTGCCAGCAGCGCAAGGACAGGCGCGTACACTGAAGCTTTCTTT.